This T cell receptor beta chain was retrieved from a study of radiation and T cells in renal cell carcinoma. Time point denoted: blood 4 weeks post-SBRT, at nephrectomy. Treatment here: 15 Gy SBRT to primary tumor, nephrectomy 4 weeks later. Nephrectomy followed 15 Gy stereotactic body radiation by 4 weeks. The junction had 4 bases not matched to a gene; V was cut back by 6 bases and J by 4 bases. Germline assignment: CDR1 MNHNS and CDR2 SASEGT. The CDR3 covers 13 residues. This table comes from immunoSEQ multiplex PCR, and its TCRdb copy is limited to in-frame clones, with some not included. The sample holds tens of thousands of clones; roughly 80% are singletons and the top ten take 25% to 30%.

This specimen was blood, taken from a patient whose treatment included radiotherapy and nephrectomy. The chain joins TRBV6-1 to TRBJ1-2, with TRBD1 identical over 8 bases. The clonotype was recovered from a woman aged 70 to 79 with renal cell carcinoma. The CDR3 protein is CASRSGTGYGYTF. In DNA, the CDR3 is TGTGCCAGCAGGTCCGGGACAGGCTATGGCTACACCTTC.